The present T cell receptor beta chain was sequenced within a study of T cells after yellow fever vaccination. Overall study findings and caveats: FACS-sorted repertoires could harbor abundant contaminating bulk-population clonotypes.

Generation of TCR cDNA used 5'RACE template switching (which added a universal primer site and UMIs). Via MiXCR, TCRdb re-called the 5' RACE reads, giving one row per CDR3 protein. The sample includes 300,000 or so distinct CDR3 sequences, about 8.3% seen only once; the top ten take 17%. CDR1 SGDLS and CDR2 YYNGEE come from the germline V gene. The V end was cut by 2 bases, the J end by 3 bases, with 15 bases between. This CDR3 is built from 15 residues. In this sample, this clonotype turned up a few times. The target antigen is unknown. This specimen consisted of PBMCs, obtained more than 35 days after the first yellow fever vaccination. The sequence derives from a young man who received the YFV17D yellow fever vaccine. The V call is TRBV9, the J call TRBJ2-7; D is perhaps TRBD2 (6 bases). The CDR3 loop is CASSVSKEGVYEQYF. Written as DNA, the CDR3 is TGTGCCAGCAGCGTCTCGAAGGAGGGAGTCTACGAGCAGTACTTC.